This TCR beta chain was recovered during a study of cytomegalovirus exposure and HLA in healthy donors. Overall study results and limits: As was reported, the HLA-A and HLA-B alleles of most subjects were accurately predicted from TCR beta sequences.

Germline V gives CDR1 SGHKS, CDR2 YYEKEE (reference sequence). The CDR3 spans 13 residues. V dropped 7 bases and J dropped 0 bases, with 10 bases sitting between them. The PCR was carried out with 60 Vbeta primers and 13 Jbeta primers. In the authors' workflow: In a later analysis, about 12 million of 65 million to 90 million unique beta chains occurred in at least two donors. The assay was immunoSEQ multiplex PCR, and TCRdb's table has in-frame clones only and misses some. V, J and clone size are those of that table, while D and trimming were read from the DNA. The table includes roughly 150,000 clones, approximately 81% detected once. Turning to this clone: The antigen is unknown.

The receptor was isolated from a woman under 30 in good health and CMV-seronegative. Source material: PBMCs. The chain has TRBV5-5 and TRBJ2-5; a possible D gene is TRBD1 (6 bases). As DNA, the CDR3 is TGTGCCAGCGGGCACAGGGACCAAGAGACCCAGTACTTC. This translates into CASGHRDQETQYF.